This T cell receptor beta chain derives from a study of a mutant IDH1 vaccine in newly diagnosed glioma. Turning to the study itself: Averaging about 37 years of age, treated patients were approximately 62% male and about 38% female. Patients arrived already treated with radiotherapy, temozolomide, or both, most having had both. Study outcomes and limitations: Shifts in the top peripheral T cell clonotypes seemed unrelated to pseudoprogression.

Assay: immunoSEQ multiplex PCR; the TCRdb copy retains only in-frame clones and omits some. Among around 87,000 clones listed, around 82% were seen once. The time point: baseline, week 1 (first vaccination visit). Treatment noted: pre-vaccination baseline after standard-of-care therapy. The donor cohort comprised cases of new WHO grade 3 or 4 IDH1-mutant, ATRX-lost astrocytoma. The table lists this clone with a few counts. Antigen specificity is unknown. Looked up from germline, CDR1 is SQVTM and CDR2 is ANQGSEA. The CDR3 covers 15 residues. The V end was cut by 4 bases, the J end by 5 bases, with 20 bases between.

Here the sequenced sample was PBMCs, taken from a glioma patient treated with radiotherapy, temozolomide or both. The sequence was obtained from a woman aged 45-65 years with glioma. The V call is TRBV29-1, the J call TRBJ1-1; perhaps TRBD1 as D (5 bases). CDR3 sequence (DNA): TGCAGCGTTGTTTTGGGCCCAGGGCTTAGAACTGAAGCTTTCTTT. Protein: CSVVLGPGLRTEAFF.